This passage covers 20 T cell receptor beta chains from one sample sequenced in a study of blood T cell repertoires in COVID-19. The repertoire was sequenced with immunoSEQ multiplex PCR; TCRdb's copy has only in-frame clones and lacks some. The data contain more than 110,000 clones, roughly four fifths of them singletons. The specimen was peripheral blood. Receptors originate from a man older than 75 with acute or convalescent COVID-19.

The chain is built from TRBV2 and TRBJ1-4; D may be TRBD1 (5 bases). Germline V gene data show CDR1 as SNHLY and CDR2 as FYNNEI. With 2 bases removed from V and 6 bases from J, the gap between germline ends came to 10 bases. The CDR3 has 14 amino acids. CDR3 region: CASSEIRVDEKLFF. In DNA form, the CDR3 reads TGTGCCAGCAGTGAAATCAGGGTTGATGAAAAACTGTTTTTT. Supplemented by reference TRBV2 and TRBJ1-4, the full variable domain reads EPEVTQTPSHQVTQMGQEVILRCVPISNHLYFYWYRQILGQKVEFLVSFYNNEISEKSEIFDDQFSVERPDGSNFTLKIRSTKLEDSAMYFCASSEIRVDEKLFFGSGTQLSVL.

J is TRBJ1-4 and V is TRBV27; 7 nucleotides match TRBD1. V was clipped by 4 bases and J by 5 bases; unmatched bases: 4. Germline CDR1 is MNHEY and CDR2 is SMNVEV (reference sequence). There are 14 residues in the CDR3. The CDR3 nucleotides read TGTGCCAGCAGTTGGGACAGAGAAAATGAAAAACTGTTTTTT. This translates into CASSWDRENEKLFF.

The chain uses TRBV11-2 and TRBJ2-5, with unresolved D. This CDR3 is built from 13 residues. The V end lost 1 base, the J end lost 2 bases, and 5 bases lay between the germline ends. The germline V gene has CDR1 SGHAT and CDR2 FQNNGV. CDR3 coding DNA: TGTGCCAGCAGCTTAGCCTTTCAAGAGACCCAGTACTTC. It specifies CASSLAFQETQYF.

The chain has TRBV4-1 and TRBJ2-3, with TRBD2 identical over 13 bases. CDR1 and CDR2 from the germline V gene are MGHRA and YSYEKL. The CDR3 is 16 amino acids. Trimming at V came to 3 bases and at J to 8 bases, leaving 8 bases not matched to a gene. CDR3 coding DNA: TGCGCCAGCAGCCAGAAACTAGCGGGGGGGCAAGGTACGCAGTATTTT. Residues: CASSQKLAGGQGTQYF.

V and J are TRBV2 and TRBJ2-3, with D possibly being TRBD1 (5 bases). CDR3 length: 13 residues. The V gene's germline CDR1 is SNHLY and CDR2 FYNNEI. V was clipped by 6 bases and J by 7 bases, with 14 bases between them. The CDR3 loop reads CASSPQGPNTQYF. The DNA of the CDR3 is TGTGCCAGCAGCCCCCAGGGCCCCAATACGCAGTATTTT.

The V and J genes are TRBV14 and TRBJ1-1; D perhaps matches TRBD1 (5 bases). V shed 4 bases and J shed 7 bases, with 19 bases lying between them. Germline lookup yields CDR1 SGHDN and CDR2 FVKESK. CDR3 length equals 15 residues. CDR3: CASSPTTWQGFEAFF. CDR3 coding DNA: TGTGCCAGCAGCCCCACGACGTGGCAGGGCTTTGAAGCTTTCTTT. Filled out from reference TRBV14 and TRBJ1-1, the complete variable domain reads EAGVTQFPSHSVIEKGQTVTLRCDPISGHDNLYWYRRVMGKEIKFLLHFVKESKQDESGMPNNRFLAERTGGTYSTLKVQPAELEDSGVYFCASSPTTWQGFEAFFGQGTRLTVV.

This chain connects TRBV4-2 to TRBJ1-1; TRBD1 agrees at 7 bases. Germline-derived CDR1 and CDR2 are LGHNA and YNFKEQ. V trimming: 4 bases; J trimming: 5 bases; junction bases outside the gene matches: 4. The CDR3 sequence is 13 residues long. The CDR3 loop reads CASSPPGGTEAFF. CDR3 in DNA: TGTGCCAGCAGCCCCCCAGGGGGGACTGAAGCTTTCTTT.

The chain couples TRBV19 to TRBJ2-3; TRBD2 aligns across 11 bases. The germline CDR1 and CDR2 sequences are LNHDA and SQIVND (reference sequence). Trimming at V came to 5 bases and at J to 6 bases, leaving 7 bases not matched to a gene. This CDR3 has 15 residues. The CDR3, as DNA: TGTGCCAGTAGTGTTAGCGGGGGGGCCCCGGATACGCAGTATTTT. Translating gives CASSVSGGAPDTQYF.

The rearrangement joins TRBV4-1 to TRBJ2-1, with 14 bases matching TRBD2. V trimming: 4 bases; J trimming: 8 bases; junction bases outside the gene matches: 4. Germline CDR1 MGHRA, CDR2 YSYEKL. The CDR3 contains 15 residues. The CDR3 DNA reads TGCGCCAGCAGCCCACGACTAGCGGGGGGGGATGAGCAGTTCTTC. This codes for CASSPRLAGGDEQFF.

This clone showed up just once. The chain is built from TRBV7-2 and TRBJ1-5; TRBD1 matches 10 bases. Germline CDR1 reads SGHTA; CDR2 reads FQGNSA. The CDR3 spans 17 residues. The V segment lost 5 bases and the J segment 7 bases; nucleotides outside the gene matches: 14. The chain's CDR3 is CASSLQSGTGDRQPQHF. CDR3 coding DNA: TGTGCCAGCAGCCTTCAATCCGGGACAGGGGACAGGCAGCCCCAGCATTTT.

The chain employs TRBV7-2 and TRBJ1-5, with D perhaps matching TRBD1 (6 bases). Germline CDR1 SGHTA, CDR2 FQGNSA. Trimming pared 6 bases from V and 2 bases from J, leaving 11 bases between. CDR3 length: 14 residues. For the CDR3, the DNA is TGTGCCAGCAGATCTCCAGGGGGCAATCAGCCCCAGCATTTT. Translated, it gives CASRSPGGNQPQHF.

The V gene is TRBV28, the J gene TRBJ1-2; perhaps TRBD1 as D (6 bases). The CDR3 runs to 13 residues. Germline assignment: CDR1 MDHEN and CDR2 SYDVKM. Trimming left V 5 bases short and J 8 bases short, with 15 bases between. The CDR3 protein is CASSRSGQYGYTF. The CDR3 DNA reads TGTGCCAGCAGTAGGAGCGGACAGTACGGCTACACCTTC.

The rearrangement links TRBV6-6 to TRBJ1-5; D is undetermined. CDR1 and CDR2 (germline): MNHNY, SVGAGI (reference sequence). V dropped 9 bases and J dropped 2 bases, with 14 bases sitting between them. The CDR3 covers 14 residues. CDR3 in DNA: TGTGCCAGTTCAAGGGAGAGGGGCAATCAGCCCCAGCATTTT. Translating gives CASSRERGNQPQHF.

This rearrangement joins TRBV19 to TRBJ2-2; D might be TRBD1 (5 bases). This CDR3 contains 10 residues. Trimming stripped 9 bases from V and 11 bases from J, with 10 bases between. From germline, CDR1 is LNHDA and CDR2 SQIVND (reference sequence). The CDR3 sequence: CASWGGELFF. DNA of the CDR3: TGTGCCAGCTGGGGCGGTGAGCTGTTTTTT.

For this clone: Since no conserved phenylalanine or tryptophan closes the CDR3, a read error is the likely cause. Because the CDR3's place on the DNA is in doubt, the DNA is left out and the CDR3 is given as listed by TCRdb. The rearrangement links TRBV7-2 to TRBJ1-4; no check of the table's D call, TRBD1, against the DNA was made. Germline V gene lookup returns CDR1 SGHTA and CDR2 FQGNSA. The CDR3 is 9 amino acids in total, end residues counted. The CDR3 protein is CASSWRTVG.

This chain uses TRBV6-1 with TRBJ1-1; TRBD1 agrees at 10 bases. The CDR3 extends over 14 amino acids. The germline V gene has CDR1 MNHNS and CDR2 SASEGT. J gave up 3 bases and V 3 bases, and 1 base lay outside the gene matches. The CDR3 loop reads CASSEDRGYTEAFF. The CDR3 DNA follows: TGTGCCAGCAGTGAGGACAGGGGGTACACTGAAGCTTTCTTT.

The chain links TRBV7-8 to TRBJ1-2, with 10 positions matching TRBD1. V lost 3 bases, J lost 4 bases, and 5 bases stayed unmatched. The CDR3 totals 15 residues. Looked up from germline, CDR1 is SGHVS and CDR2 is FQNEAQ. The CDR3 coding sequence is TGTGCCAGCAGCTTGGTGACAGGGGGCATCTATGGCTACACCTTC. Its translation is CASSLVTGGIYGYTF.

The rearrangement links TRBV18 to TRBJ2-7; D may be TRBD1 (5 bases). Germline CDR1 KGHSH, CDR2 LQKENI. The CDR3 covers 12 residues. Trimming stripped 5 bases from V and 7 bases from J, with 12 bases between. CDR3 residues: CASSSDRREQYF. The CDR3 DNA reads TGTGCCAGCTCATCTGACAGACGGGAGCAGTACTTC.

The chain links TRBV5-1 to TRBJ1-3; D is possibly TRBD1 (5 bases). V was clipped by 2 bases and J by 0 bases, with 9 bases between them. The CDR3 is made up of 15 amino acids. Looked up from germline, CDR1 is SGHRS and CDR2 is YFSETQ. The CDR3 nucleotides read TGCGCCAGCAGCTTAAACAGGAACTCTGGAAACACCATATATTTT. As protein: CASSLNRNSGNTIYF.

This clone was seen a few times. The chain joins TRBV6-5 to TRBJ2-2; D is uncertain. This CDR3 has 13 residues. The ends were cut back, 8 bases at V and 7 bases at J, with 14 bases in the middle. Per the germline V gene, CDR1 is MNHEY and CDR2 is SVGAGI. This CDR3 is CASGSVRGGELFF. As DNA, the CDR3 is TGTGCCAGCGGGTCTGTACGCGGCGGGGAGCTGTTTTTT.